The text below deals with one T cell receptor beta chain. This sample is drawn from a study of cytotoxic CD8 clonotypes in ibrutinib-treated CLL. Measured with immunoSEQ multiplex PCR; TCRdb has only the in-frame clones, and not every one. This sample has 25,000 to 30,000 clones; roughly 69% occur once, and the top ten carry 45% to 65%. CDR3 length: 14 residues. Germline CDR1 reads SGHRS; CDR2 reads YFSETQ. V lost 0 bases, J lost 0 bases, and 6 bases lay in between. Sequences were derived from PBMCs, sampled after 24 months of ibrutinib treatment. This chain uses TRBV5-1 with TRBJ1-2, with D uncertain. The sequence came from a human donor with chronic lymphocytic leukemia. The CDR3 nucleotides are TGCGCCAGCAGCTTGGCCGACTCTAACTATGGCTACACCTTC. Translating it yields CASSLADSNYGYTF.